This T cell receptor beta chain was documented in a study of TIL therapy for anti-PD-1-resistant metastatic lung cancer. Study context: Tumor harvest preceded PD-1/PD-L1 blockade, followed by nivolumab treatment. Broader study findings: The baseline peripheral repertoire was partially replaced by infused TIL clonotypes that later decayed.

Germline CDR1 MNHEY, CDR2 SMNVEV (reference sequence). V was pared by 1 base and J by 4 bases, with 5 bases between. This CDR3 spans 13 amino acids. With respect to this clone: Its target is not known.

Time point denoted: pre-treatment sample, taken before nivolumab and TIL therapy. This was the immunoSEQ v3 assay. The table came from immunoSEQ multiplex PCR; TCRdb's copy has only in-frame clones and leaves some out. The sample lists tens of thousands of clones; less than 80% were seen once. The chain links TRBV27 to TRBJ1-5; D gene unclear. The sequenced sample was blood, obtained at baseline. The receptor's source is a man aged 65-85 years with non-small cell lung cancer. The CDR3 sequence: CASSLYFNQPQHF. The CDR3 DNA is TGTGCCAGCAGTTTATATTTTAATCAGCCCCAGCATTTT.